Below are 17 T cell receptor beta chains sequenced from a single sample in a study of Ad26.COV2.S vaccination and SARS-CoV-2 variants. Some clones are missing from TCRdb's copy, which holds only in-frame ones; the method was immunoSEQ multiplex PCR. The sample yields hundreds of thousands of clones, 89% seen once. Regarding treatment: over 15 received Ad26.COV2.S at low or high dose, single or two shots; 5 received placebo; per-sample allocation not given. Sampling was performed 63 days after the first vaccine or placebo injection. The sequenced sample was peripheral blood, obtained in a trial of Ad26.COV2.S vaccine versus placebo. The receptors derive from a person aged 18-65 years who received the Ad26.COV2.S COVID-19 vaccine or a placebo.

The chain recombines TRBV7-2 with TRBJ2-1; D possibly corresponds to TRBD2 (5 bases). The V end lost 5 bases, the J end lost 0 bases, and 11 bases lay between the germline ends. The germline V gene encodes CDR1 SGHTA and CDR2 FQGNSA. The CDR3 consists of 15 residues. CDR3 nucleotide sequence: TGTGCCAGCAGCAGAATAGCGAGCTCCTACAATGAGCAGTTCTTC. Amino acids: CASSRIASSYNEQFF.

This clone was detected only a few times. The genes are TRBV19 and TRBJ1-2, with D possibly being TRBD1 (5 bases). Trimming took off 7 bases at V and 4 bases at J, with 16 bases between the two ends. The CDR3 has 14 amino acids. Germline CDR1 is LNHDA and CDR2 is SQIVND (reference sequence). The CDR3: CASTPVGGSYGYTF. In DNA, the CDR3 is TGTGCCAGTACCCCGGTGGGGGGGAGCTATGGCTACACCTTC.

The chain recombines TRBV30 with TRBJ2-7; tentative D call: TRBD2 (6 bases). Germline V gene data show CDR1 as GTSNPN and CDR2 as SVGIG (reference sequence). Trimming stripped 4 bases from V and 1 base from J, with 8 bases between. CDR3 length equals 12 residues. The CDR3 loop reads CAWTGGSYEQYF. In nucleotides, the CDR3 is TGTGCCTGGACTGGGGGGTCCTACGAGCAGTACTTC.

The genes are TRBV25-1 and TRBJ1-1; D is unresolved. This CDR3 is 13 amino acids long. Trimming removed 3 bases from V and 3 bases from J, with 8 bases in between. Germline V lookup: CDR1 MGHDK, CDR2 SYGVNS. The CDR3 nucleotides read TGTGCCAGCAGTGAGCGAGAACACACTGAAGCTTTCTTT. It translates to CASSEREHTEAFF.

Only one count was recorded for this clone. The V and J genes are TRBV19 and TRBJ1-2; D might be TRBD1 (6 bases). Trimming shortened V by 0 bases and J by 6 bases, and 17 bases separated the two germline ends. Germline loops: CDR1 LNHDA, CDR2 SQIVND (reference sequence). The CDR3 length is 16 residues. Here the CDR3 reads CASSIDRNRGLHGYTF. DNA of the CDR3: TGTGCCAGTAGTATAGATCGTAATAGGGGGTTGCATGGCTACACCTTC.

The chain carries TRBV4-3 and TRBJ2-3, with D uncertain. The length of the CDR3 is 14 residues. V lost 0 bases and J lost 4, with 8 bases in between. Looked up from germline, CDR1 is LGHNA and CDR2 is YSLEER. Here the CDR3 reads CASSQEEGADTQYF. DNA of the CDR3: TGCGCCAGCAGCCAAGAAGAAGGCGCAGATACGCAGTATTTT.

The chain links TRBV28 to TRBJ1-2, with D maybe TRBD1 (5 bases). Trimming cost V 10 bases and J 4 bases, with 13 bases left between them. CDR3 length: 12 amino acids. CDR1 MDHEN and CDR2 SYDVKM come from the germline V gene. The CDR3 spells CAIIGGGYGYTF. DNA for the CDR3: TGTGCCATAATCGGGGGGGGCTATGGCTACACCTTC.

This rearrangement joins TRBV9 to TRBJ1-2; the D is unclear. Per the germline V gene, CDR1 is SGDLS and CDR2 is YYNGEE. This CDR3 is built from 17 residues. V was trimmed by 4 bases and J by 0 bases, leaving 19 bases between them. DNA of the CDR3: TGTGCCAGCAGCCCGAGGTGGAGTAGCCAAGCTAACTATGGCTACACCTTC. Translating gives CASSPRWSSQANYGYTF.

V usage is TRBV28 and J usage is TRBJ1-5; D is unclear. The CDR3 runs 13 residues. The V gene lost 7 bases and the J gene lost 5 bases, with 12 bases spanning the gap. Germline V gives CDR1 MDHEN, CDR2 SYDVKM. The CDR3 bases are TGTGCCAGCAAATCGCTAACCGATCAGCCCCAGCATTTT. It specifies CASKSLTDQPQHF. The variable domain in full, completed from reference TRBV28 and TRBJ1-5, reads DVKVTQSSRYLVKRTGEKVFLECVQDMDHENMFWYRQDPGLGLRLIYFSYDVKMKEKGDIPEGYSVSREKKERFSLILESASTNQTSMYLCASKSLTDQPQHFGDGTRLSIL.

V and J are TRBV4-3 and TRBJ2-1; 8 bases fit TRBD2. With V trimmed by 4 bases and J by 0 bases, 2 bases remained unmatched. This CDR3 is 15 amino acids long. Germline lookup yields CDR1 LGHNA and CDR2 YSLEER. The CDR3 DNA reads TGCGCCAGCAGCCTGAGCGGGAGCTCCTACAATGAGCAGTTCTTC. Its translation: CASSLSGSSYNEQFF.

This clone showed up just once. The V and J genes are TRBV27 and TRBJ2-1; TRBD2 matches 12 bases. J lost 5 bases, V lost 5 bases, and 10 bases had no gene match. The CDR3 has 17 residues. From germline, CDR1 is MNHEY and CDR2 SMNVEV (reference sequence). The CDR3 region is CASSTRTSGVIHNEQFF. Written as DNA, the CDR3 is TGTGCCAGCAGTACAAGGACTAGCGGGGTAATCCACAATGAGCAGTTCTTC.

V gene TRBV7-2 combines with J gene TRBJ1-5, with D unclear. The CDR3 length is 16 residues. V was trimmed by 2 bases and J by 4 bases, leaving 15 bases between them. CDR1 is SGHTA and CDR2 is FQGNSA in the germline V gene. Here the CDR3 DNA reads TGTGCCAGCAGCTTAATGGGGAATTGGGCGAATCAGCCCCAGCATTTT. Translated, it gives CASSLMGNWANQPQHF.

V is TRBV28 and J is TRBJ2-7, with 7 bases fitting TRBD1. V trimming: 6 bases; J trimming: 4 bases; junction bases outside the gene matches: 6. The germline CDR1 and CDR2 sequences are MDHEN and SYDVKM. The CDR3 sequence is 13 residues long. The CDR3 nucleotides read TGTGCCAGCAGCCAGGAGGACAGGTACGAGCAGTACTTC. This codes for CASSQEDRYEQYF. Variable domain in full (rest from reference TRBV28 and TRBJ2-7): DVKVTQSSRYLVKRTGEKVFLECVQDMDHENMFWYRQDPGLGLRLIYFSYDVKMKEKGDIPEGYSVSREKKERFSLILESASTNQTSMYLCASSQEDRYEQYFGPGTRLTVT.

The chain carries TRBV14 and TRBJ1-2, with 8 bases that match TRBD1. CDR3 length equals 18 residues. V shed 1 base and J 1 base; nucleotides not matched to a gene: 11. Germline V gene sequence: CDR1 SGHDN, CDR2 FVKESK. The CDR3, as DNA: TGTGCCAGCAGCCAAGTCGGACAGGGCTGGGAACTTAACTATGGCTACACCTTC. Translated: CASSQVGQGWELNYGYTF.

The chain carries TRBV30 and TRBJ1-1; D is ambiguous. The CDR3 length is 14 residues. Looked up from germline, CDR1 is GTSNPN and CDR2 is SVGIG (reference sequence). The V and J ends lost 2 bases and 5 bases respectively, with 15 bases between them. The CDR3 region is CAWSYRGIGTEAFF. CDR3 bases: TGTGCCTGGAGTTACCGGGGTATAGGGACTGAAGCTTTCTTT.

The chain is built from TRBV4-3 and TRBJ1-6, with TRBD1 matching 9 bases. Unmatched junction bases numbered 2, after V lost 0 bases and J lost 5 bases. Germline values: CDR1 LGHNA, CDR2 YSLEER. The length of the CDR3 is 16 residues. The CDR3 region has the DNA TGCGCCAGCAGCCAAGAACAGGGGGCAAATAATTCACCCCTCCACTTT. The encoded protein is CASSQEQGANNSPLHF.

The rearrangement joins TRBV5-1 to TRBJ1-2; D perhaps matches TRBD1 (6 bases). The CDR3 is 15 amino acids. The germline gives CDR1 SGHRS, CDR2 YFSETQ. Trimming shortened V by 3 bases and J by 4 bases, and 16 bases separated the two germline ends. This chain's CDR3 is CASSSQQGSPYGYTF. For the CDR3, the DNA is TGCGCCAGCAGCTCCCAACAGGGAAGTCCCTATGGCTACACCTTC.